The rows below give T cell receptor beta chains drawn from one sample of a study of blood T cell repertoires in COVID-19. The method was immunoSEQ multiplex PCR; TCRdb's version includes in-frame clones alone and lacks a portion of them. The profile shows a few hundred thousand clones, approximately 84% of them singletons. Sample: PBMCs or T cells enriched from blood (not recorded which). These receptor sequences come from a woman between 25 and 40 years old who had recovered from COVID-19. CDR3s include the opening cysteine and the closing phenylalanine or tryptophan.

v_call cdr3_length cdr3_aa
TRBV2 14 CASRKGLRGDTQYF
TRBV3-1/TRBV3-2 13 CASSQDRGEKLFF
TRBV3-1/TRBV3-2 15 CASSQGPGEGYEQYF
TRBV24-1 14 CATAAKRGGNEQYF
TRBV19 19 CASSIRFWGQGNSNQPQHF
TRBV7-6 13 CASSPTGGRTQYF
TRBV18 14 CASSPRGENTEAFF
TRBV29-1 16 CSVFLASEALNEKLFF
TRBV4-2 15 CASSHGLAGTDTQYF
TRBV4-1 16 CASSQGGTGSAYEQYF
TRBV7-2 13 CASSPPGTGELFF
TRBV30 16 CAWSEFSGLGTDTQYF
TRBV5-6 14 CASSEITSTDTQYF
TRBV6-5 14 CASSYAGLHRGYTF
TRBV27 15 CASSHDRGRGNEQFF
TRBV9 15 CASSVSGFGMNGYTF
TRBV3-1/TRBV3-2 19 CASSPSLPTGAGVYNEQFF
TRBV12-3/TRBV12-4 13 CASSFGTSYGYTF
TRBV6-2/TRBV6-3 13 CASSRDSTYEQYF
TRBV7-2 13 CASSTGQPTEQYF
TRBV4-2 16 CASSLVLAGGYNEQFF
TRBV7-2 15 CASSLLGGTKNIQYF
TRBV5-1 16 CASRPEGPGGNTEAFF
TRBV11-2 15 CASSLDPLPNTEAFF
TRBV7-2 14 CASSSDRSRGEQYF
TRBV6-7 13 CASSNATGQPQHF
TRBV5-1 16 CASSLEGGARNTEAFF
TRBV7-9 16 CASTRITGAADTEAFF
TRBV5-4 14 CASSLVAQTDTQYF
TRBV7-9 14 CASSLGGMGTEAFF
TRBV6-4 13 CASSGQGPYGYTF
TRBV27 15 CASSFRAVGDTEAFF
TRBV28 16 CASSFGTGGANYGYTF
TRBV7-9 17 CASSLFSGQGYNSPLHF
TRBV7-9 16 CASSPPGTGLGTEAFF
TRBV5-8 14 CASSLAGSNQPQHF
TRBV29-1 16 CSVNRPTGGYYNEQFF
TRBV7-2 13 CASSLGLNQPQHF
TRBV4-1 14 CASRQQGRETEAFF
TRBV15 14 CATSREGGPYEQYF